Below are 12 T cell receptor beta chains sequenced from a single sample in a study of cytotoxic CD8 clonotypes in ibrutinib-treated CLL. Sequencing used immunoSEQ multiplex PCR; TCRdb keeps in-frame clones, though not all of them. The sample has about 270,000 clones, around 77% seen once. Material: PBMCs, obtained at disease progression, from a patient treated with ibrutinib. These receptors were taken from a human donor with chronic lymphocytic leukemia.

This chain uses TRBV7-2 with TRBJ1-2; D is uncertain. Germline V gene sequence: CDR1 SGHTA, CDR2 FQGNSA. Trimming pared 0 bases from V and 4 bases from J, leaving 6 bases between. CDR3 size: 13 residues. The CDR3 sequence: CASSLAVSYGYTF. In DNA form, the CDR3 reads TGTGCCAGCAGCTTAGCAGTGAGCTATGGCTACACCTTC.

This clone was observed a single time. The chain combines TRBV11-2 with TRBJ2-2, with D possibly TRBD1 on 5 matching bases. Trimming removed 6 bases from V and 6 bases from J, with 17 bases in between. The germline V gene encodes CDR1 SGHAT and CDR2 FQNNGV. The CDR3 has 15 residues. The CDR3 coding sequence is TGTGCCAGCAGTATGACAGTCCCCCCCGCCGGGGAGCTGTTTTTT. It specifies CASSMTVPPAGELFF.

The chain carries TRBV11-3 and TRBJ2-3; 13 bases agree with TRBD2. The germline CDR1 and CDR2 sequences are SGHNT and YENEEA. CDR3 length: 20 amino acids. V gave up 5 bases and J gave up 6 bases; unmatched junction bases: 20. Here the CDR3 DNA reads TGTGCCAGCAGCGAGCAAACCCCCGGGTTACTAGCGGGAGGGCGGGATACGCAGTATTTT. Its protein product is CASSEQTPGLLAGGRDTQYF.

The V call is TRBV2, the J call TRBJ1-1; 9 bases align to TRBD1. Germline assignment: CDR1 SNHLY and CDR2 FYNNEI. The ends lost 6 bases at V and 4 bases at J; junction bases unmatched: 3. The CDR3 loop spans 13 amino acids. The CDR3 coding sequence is TGTGCCAGCAGACAGGGGGCGTCCACTGAAGCTTTCTTT. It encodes CASRQGASTEAFF.

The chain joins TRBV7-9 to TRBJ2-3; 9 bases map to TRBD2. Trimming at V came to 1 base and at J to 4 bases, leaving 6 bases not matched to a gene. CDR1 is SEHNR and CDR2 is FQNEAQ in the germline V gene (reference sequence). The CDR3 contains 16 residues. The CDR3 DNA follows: TGTGCCAGCAGCTTAGGATATCTAGCGGGGTCAGATACGCAGTATTTT. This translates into CASSLGYLAGSDTQYF.

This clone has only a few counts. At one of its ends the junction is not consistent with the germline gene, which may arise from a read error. This CDR3 reads CASSLPGLFMLERYF. CDR3 nucleotides: TGTGCCAGCAGCTTGCCGGGACTATTTATGCTCGAGCGGTACTTC. The rearrangement links TRBV7-6 to TRBJ2-7; TRBD2 matches at 7 bases. This CDR3 is 15 amino acids long. CDR1 and CDR2 from the germline V gene are SGHVS and FNYEAQ.

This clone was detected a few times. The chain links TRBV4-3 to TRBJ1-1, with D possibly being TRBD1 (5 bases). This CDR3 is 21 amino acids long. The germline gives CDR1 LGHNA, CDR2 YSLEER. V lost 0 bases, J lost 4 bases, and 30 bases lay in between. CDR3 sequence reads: CASSQDYFGSKKGLDRTEAFF. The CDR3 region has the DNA TGCGCCAGCAGCCAAGATTACTTCGGGTCCAAGAAGGGGCTCGATCGCACTGAAGCTTTCTTT.

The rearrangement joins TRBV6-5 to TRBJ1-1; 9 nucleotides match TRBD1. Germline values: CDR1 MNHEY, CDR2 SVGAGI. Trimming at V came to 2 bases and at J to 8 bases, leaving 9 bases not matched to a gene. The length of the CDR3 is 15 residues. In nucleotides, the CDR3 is TGTGCCAGCAGTTACCGGGACAGGGCCCCGAGGGAAGCTTTCTTT. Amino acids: CASSYRDRAPREAFF.

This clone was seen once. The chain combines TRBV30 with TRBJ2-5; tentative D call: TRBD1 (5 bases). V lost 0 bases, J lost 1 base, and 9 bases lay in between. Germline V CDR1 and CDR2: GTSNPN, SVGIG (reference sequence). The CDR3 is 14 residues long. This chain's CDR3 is CAWSVYRRQETQYF. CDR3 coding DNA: TGTGCCTGGAGTGTGTACAGGCGCCAAGAGACCCAGTACTTC.

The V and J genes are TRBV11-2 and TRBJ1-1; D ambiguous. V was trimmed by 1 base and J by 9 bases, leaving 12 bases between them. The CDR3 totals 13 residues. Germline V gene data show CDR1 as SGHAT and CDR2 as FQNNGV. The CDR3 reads CASSLGLFGKAFF. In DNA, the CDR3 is TGTGCCAGCAGCTTAGGTTTATTCGGGAAAGCTTTCTTT.

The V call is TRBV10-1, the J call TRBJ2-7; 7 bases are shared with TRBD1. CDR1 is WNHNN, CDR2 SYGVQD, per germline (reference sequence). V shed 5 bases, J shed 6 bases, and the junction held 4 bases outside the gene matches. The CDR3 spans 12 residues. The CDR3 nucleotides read TGCGCCAGCAGTTCAGCAGGGGGCGAGCAGTACTTC. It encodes CASSSAGGEQYF.

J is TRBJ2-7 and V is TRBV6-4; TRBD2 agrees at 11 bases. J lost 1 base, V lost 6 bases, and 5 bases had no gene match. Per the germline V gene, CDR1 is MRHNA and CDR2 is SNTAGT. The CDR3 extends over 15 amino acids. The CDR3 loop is CASRSGLAVSYEQYF. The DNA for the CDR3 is TGTGCCAGCAGATCGGGACTAGCGGTTTCCTACGAGCAGTACTTC.